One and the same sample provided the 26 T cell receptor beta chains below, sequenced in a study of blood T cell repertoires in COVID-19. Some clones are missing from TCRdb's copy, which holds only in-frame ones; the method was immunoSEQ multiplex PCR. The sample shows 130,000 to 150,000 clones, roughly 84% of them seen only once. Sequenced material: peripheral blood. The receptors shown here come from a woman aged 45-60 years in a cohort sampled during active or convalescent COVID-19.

DNA of the CDR3: TGTGCCAGTAGTTATCGGGACGGGCCCGGGGGTCAGCCCCAGCATTTT. Translated, it gives CASSYRDGPGGQPQHF. The chain couples TRBV19 to TRBJ1-5; possible D gene TRBD1, 5 bases. Germline-derived CDR1 and CDR2 are LNHDA and SQIVND (reference sequence). V lost 5 bases to trimming and J lost 6 bases, with 20 bases between them. The CDR3 loop spans 16 amino acids.

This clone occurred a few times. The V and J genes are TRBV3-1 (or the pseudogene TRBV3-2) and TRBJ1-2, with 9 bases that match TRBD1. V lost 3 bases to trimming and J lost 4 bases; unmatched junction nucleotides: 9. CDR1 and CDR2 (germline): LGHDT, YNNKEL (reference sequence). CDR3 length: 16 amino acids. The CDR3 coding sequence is TGTGCCAGCAGCCACGGAACAGGGGGCGGGAGCTATGGCTACACCTTC. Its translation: CASSHGTGGGSYGYTF.

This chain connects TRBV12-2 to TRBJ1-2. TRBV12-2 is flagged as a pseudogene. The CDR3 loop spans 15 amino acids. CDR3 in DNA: TGTGCAAGTCGCTTAAAAGGTGGGGGGAACTATGGCTACACCTTC. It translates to CASRLKGGGNYGYTF.

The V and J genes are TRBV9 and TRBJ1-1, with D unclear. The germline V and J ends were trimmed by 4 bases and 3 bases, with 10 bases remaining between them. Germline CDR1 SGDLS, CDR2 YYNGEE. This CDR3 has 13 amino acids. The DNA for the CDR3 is TGTGCCAGCAGCCCCTCCTTCGACACTGAAGCTTTCTTT. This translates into CASSPSFDTEAFF.

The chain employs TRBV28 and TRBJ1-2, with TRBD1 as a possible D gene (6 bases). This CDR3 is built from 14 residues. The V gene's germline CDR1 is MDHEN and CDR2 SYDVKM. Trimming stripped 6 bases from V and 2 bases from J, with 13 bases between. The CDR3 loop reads CASSTDGQNYGYTF. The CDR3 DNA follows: TGTGCCAGCAGCACCGATGGACAGAACTATGGCTACACCTTC.

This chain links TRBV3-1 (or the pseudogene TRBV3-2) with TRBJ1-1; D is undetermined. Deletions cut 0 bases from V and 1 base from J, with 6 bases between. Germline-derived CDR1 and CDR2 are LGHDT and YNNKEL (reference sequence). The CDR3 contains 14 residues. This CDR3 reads CASSQDTGNTEAFF. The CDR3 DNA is TGTGCCAGCAGCCAAGATACGGGGAACACTGAAGCTTTCTTT.

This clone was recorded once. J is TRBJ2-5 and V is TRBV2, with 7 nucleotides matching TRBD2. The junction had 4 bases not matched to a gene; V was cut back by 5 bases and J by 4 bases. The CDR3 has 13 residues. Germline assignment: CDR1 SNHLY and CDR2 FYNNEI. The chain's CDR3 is CASSIRLAETQYF. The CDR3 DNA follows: TGTGCCAGCAGTATAAGACTAGCAGAGACCCAGTACTTC.

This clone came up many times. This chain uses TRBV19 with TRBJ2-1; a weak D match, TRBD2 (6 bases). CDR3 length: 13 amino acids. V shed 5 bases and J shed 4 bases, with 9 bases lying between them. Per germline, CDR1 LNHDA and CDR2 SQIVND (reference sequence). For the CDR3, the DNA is TGTGCCAGTAGTCCCCGGGGGTACAATGAGCAGTTCTTC. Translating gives CASSPRGYNEQFF.

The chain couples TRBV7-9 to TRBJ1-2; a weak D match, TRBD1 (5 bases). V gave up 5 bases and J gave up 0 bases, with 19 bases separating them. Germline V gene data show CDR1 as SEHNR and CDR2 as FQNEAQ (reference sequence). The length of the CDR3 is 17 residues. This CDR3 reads CASSQTPGLWTNYGYTF. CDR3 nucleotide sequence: TGTGCCAGCAGCCAGACACCGGGACTGTGGACTAACTATGGCTACACCTTC.

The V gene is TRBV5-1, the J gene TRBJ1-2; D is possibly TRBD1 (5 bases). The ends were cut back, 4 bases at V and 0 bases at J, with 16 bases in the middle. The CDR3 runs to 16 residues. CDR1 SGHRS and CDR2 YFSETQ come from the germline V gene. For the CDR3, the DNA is TGCGCCAGCAGCCCCGGAGACAGCATTCCTAACTATGGCTACACCTTC. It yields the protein CASSPGDSIPNYGYTF.

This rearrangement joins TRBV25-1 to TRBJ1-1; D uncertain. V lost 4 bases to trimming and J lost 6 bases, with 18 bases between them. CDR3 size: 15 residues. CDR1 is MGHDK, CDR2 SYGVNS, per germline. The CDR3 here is CASSATHGVVPEAFF. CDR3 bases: TGTGCCAGCAGTGCGACTCACGGTGTCGTCCCTGAAGCTTTCTTT. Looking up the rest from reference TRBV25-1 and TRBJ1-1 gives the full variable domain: EADIYQTPRYLVIGTGKKITLECSQTMGHDKMYWYQQDPGMELHLIHYSYGVNSTEKGDLSSESTVSRIRTEHFPLTLESARPSHTSQYLCASSATHGVVPEAFFGQGTRLTVV.

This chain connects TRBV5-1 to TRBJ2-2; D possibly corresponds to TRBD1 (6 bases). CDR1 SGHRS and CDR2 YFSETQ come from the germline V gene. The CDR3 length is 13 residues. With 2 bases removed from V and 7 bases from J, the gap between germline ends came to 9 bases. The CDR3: CASSFQGIGELFF. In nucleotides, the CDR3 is TGCGCCAGCAGCTTTCAGGGGATCGGGGAGCTGTTTTTT.

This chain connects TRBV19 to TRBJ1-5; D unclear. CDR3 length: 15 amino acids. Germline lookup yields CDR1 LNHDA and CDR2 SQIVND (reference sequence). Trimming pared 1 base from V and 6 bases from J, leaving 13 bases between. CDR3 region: CASSIVMGRFQPQHF. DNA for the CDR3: TGTGCCAGTAGTATAGTAATGGGGAGGTTTCAGCCCCAGCATTTT.

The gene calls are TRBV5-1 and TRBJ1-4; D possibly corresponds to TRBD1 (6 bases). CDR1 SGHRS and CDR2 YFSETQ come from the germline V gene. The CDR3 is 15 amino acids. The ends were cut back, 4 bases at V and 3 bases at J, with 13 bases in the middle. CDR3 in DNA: TGCGCCAGCAGCATAGGGACAAGACCTAATGAAAAACTGTTTTTT. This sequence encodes CASSIGTRPNEKLFF.

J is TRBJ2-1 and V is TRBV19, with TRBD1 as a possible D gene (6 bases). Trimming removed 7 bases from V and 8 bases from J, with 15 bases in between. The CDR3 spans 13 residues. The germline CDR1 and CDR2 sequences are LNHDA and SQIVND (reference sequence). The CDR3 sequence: CASNGGDLYEQFF. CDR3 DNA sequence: TGTGCCAGTAATGGGGGCGACCTCTATGAGCAGTTCTTC.

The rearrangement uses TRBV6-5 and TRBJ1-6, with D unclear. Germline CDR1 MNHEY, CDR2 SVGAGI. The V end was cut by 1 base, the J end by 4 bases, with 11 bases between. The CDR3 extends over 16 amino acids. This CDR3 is CASSYWGVRYNSPLHF. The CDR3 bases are TGTGCCAGCAGTTACTGGGGAGTACGGTATAATTCACCCCTCCACTTT.

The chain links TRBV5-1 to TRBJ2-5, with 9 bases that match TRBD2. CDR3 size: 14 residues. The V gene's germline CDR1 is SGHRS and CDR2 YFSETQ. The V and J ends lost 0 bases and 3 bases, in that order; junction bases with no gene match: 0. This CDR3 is CASSLGGGEETQYF. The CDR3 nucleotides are TGCGCCAGCAGCTTGGGCGGGGGGGAAGAGACCCAGTACTTC.

The CDR3 coding sequence is TGTGCCAGCAGCTCCGCAGGGGAAGCTGAAGCTTTCTTT. This codes for CASSSAGEAEAFF. The J gene is TRBJ1-1, the V gene TRBV5-6, with TRBD1 as a possible D gene (6 bases). The germline gives CDR1 SGHDT, CDR2 YYEEEE. The CDR3 length is 13 residues. V dropped 3 bases and J dropped 6 bases, with 12 bases sitting between them.

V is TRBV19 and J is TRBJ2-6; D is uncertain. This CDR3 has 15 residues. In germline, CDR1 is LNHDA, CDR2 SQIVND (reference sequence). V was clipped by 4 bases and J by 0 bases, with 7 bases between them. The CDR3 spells CASSTQNSGANVLTF. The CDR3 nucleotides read TGTGCCAGTAGTACCCAAAACTCTGGGGCCAACGTCCTGACTTTC.

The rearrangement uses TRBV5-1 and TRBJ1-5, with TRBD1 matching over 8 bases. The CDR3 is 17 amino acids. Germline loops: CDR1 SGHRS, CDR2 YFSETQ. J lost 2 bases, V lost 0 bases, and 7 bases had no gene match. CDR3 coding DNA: TGCGCCAGCAGCTTGGATCCCTCGGGACAGGGCAATCAGCCCCAGCATTTT. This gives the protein CASSLDPSGQGNQPQHF.

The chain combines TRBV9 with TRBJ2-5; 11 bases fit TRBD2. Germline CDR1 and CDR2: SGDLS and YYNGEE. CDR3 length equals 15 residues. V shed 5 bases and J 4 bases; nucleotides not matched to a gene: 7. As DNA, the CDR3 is TGTGCCAGCAGTAGCGGGGGGGCCGGTTTAGAGACCCAGTACTTC. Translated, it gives CASSSGGAGLETQYF.

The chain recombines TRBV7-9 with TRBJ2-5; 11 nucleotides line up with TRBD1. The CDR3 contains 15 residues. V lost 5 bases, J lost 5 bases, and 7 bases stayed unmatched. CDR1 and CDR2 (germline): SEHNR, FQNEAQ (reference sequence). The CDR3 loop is CASSAWTGGGETQYF. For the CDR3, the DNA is TGTGCCAGCAGCGCCTGGACAGGGGGCGGGGAGACCCAGTACTTC.

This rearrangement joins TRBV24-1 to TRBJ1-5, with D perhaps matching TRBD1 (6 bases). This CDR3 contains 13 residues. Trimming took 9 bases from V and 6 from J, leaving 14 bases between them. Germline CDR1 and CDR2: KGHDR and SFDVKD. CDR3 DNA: TGTGCCACCGACCACAGGGTTACTCAGCCCCAGCATTTT. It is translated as CATDHRVTQPQHF.

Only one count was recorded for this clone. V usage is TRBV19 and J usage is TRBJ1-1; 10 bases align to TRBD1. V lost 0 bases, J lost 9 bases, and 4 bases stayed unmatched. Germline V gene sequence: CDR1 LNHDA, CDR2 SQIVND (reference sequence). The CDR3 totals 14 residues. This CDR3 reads CASSIDTDRGKAFF. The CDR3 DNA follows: TGTGCCAGTAGTATAGATACGGACAGGGGGAAAGCTTTCTTT.

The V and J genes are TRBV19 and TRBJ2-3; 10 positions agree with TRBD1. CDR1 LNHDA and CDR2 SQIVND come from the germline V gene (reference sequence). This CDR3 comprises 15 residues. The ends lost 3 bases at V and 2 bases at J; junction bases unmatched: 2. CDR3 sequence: CASSIGTGDTDTQYF. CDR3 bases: TGTGCCAGTAGTATTGGGACAGGGGACACAGATACGCAGTATTTT. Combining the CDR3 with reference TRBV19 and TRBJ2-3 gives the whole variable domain DGGITQSPKYLFRKEGQNVTLSCEQNLNHDAMYWYRQDPGQGLRLIYYSQIVNDFQKGDIAEGYSVSREKKESFPLTVTSAQKNPTAFYLCASSIGTGDTDTQYFGPGTRLTVL.

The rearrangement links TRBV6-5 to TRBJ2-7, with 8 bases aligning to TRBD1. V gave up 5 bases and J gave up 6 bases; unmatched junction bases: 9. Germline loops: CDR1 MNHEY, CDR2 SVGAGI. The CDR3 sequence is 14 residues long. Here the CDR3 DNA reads TGTGCCAGCAGTCTCCTTACCGGGACAGGCGAGCAGTACTTC. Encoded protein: CASSLLTGTGEQYF.